The sequence of this T cell receptor beta chain was determined in a study of blood T cells in healthy people across ages. Study conclusions and caveats: A strong correlation was seen between TCR beta diversity and naive T cell percentage. Conclusively comparing naive with antigen-experienced cells was impossible with unsorted PBMCs.

In germline, CDR1 is GTSNPN, CDR2 SVGIG (reference sequence). The CDR3 sequence is 14 residues long. Primers used in a second PCR of roughly 7 to 12 cycles were a sample-barcoded 5' primer and a J-beta primer mix. TCRdb recomputed calls from the 5' RACE reads with MiXCR, one row per CDR3 protein. The sample has about 1.7 million distinct CDR3 sequences; 28% are singletons. Note on this clonotype: No antigen is known for it.

The chain has TRBV30 and TRBJ2-4; 7 bases agree with TRBD1. The J call could be wrong; TRBJ2-7 is a better fit for the DNA end. This receptor was identified in a woman in her 30s in good health. The sample consisted of blood. The CDR3 protein is CAWSGGGRANEQYF. CDR3 in DNA: TGTGCCTGGAGTGGAGGGGGCAGGGCTAACGAGCAGTACTTC.